Below, 29 T cell receptor beta chains from the same sample are listed, as sequenced in a study of blood T cell repertoires in COVID-19. Repertoires were generated with immunoSEQ multiplex PCR, while TCRdb's copy carries only in-frame clones and drops some. This table has about 42,000 clones, 90% appearing once. The sample taken for sequencing was peripheral blood. Receptor source: a human donor in a cohort sampled during active COVID-19.

V is TRBV9 and J is TRBJ1-1; D is possibly TRBD1 (6 bases). CDR3 size: 13 residues. Trimming pared 0 bases from V and 5 bases from J, leaving 8 bases between. Germline V gives CDR1 SGDLS, CDR2 YYNGEE. CDR3 region: CASSVAGHTEAFF. CDR3 nucleotides: TGTGCCAGCAGCGTAGCGGGACATACTGAAGCTTTCTTT.

CDR3 residues: CASSVQGGSYGYTF. The CDR3 DNA reads as TGTGCCAGCAGTGTGCAGGGCGGTAGCTATGGCTACACCTTC. The chain combines TRBV2 with TRBJ1-2; possible D gene TRBD1, 5 bases. Trimming took 4 bases from V and 4 from J, leaving 13 bases between them. The CDR3 has 14 residues. In germline, CDR1 is SNHLY, CDR2 FYNNEI.

The V gene is TRBV19, the J gene TRBJ2-7; 7 bases are shared with TRBD2. Germline lookup yields CDR1 LNHDA and CDR2 SQIVND (reference sequence). The junction had 5 bases not matched to a gene; V was cut back by 11 bases and J by 1 base. The CDR3 has 12 amino acids. CDR3 DNA sequence: TGTGCCTCTCGGGGGGAGTCCTACGAGCAGTACTTC. Translated: CASRGESYEQYF.

The rearrangement links TRBV28 to TRBJ2-3; a possible D gene is TRBD1 (6 bases). The germline V gene has CDR1 MDHEN and CDR2 SYDVKM. The V end was cut by 8 bases, the J end by 4 bases, with 19 bases between. The CDR3 sequence is 15 residues long. In nucleotides, the CDR3 is TGTGCCAGCGGAACGCCTGGGGACAAACCAGATACGCAGTATTTT. This gives the protein CASGTPGDKPDTQYF.

The CDR3: CACQESRTGYGYTF. CDR3 DNA sequence: TGTGCGTGCCAGGAGTCCCGGACAGGGTACGGCTACACCTTC. The gene calls are TRBV30 and TRBJ1-2; 8 nucleotides align to TRBD1. CDR3 length: 14 amino acids. From germline, CDR1 is GTSNPN and CDR2 SVGIG (reference sequence).

The V gene is TRBV7-9, the J gene TRBJ1-6; possibly TRBD1 for D (5 bases). Germline assignment: CDR1 SEHNR and CDR2 FQNEAQ (reference sequence). Deletions cut 1 base from V and 3 bases from J, with 13 bases between. The CDR3 contains 17 residues. The CDR3 is CASSLGSARDYNSPLHF. CDR3 nucleotide sequence: TGTGCCAGCAGCTTAGGGTCTGCCAGGGACTATAATTCACCCCTCCACTTT. Supplemented by reference TRBV7-9 and TRBJ1-6, the full variable domain reads DTGVSQNPRHKITKRGQNVTFRCDPISEHNRLYWYRQTLGQGPEFLTYFQNEAQLEKSRLLSDRFSAERPKGSFSTLEIQRTEQGDSAMYLCASSLGSARDYNSPLHFGNGTRLTVT.

The CDR3 loop reads CASSLGVGGQGAYEQYF. The CDR3 bases are TGTGCCAGCAGCTTAGGGGTTGGGGGACAGGGGGCCTACGAGCAGTACTTC. The V gene is TRBV7-6, the J gene TRBJ2-7; 11 nucleotides match TRBD1. V shed 1 base and J 2 bases; nucleotides not matched to a gene: 7. There are 17 residues in the CDR3. CDR1 SGHVS and CDR2 FNYEAQ come from the germline V gene.

V usage is TRBV6-1 and J usage is TRBJ2-5; TRBD2 might be the D (6 bases). This CDR3 comprises 15 residues. Trimming shortened V by 0 bases and J by 4 bases, and 12 bases separated the two germline ends. The germline gives CDR1 MNHNS, CDR2 SASEGT. This chain's CDR3 is CASSEASGVPETQYF. In nucleotides, the CDR3 is TGTGCCAGCAGTGAAGCTTCGGGGGTCCCAGAGACCCAGTACTTC.

Only one count was recorded for this clone. The chain couples TRBV6-5 to TRBJ1-3; 7 nucleotides agree with TRBD1. Per germline, CDR1 MNHEY and CDR2 SVGAGI. The ends lost 6 bases at V and 3 bases at J; junction bases unmatched: 8. The CDR3 spans 15 residues. The CDR3 protein is CASRGTGVNGNTIYF. The CDR3 DNA reads TGTGCCAGCAGGGGTACAGGGGTGAATGGAAACACCATATATTTT.

This chain links TRBV19 with TRBJ2-7, with 7 bases aligning to TRBD1. The CDR3 has 15 residues. V lost 4 bases to trimming and J lost 1 base; unmatched junction nucleotides: 7. Germline values: CDR1 LNHDA, CDR2 SQIVND (reference sequence). DNA of the CDR3: TGTGCCAGTAGTAGGCCGGGACAGACATCCTACGAGCAGTACTTC. As protein: CASSRPGQTSYEQYF.

The chain recombines TRBV6-5 with TRBJ1-3; D is possibly TRBD1 (5 bases). Looked up from germline, CDR1 is MNHEY and CDR2 is SVGAGI. With 4 bases removed from V and 5 bases from J, the gap between germline ends came to 9 bases. CDR3 size: 13 residues. Here the CDR3 DNA reads TGTGCCAGCAGTTCTCAGGGAAGAAACACCATATATTTT. Translated: CASSSQGRNTIYF.

The V and J genes are TRBV5-4 and TRBJ1-6; D is uncertain. The V end was cut by 0 bases, the J end by 5 bases, with 9 bases between. The CDR3 spans 15 residues. Germline V gene data show CDR1 as SGHNT and CDR2 as YYREEE (reference sequence). In nucleotides, the CDR3 is TGTGCCAGCAGCTTGGGCGGGCGGGATAATTCACCCCTCCACTTT. Its translation is CASSLGGRDNSPLHF.

The chain joins TRBV6-2 or TRBV6-3 to TRBJ2-3; 8 nucleotides match TRBD2. This CDR3 has 15 residues. The ends lost 4 bases at V and 5 bases at J; junction bases unmatched: 8. Per the germline V gene, CDR1 is MNHEY and CDR2 is SVGEGT. CDR3 in DNA: TGTGCCAGCAGTTTAACGGGGGGGCGTGGAGATACGCAGTATTTT. This translates into CASSLTGGRGDTQYF.

The J gene is TRBJ2-2, the V gene TRBV2, with TRBD1 as a possible D gene (5 bases). With 0 bases removed from V and 4 bases from J, the gap between germline ends came to 9 bases. This CDR3 is built from 15 residues. Looked up from germline, CDR1 is SNHLY and CDR2 is FYNNEI. The CDR3 protein is CASSEAGAATGELFF. CDR3 sequence (DNA): TGTGCCAGCAGTGAAGCAGGGGCGGCCACCGGGGAGCTGTTTTTT.

The gene calls are TRBV7-7 and TRBJ2-1; 13 bases match TRBD2. With V trimmed by 5 bases and J by 8 bases, 9 bases remained unmatched. This CDR3 comprises 16 residues. Per germline, CDR1 SSHAT and CDR2 FNYEAQ (reference sequence). In nucleotides, the CDR3 is TGTGCCAGCAGCCCCGGACTAGCGGGAGCAGGTTATGAGCAGTTCTTC. This translates into CASSPGLAGAGYEQFF.

This chain joins TRBV6-6 and TRBJ1-1, with D perhaps TRBD1 (5 bases). The CDR3 is 15 residues long. The germline CDR1 and CDR2 sequences are MNHNY and SVGAGI (reference sequence). Trimming shortened V by 8 bases and J by 0 bases, and 16 bases separated the two germline ends. The CDR3 here is CASRVAGFMNTEAFF. The CDR3 DNA sequence: TGTGCCAGCCGTGTCGCAGGGTTTATGAACACTGAAGCTTTCTTT.

J is TRBJ1-1 and V is TRBV13; perhaps TRBD1 as D (5 bases). Trimming stripped 2 bases from V and 11 bases from J, with 12 bases between. CDR3 length: 12 residues. Germline V gives CDR1 PRHDT, CDR2 FYEKMQ (reference sequence). CDR3 sequence (DNA): TGTGCCAGCAGCTTAAAGCCTGGGGGGGCTTTCTTT. It translates to CASSLKPGGAFF.

The chain uses TRBV11-2 and TRBJ2-5; 10 nucleotides line up with TRBD2. The J segment lost 5 bases and the V segment lost 5 bases, leaving 8 bases of the junction unmatched. The V gene's germline CDR1 is SGHAT and CDR2 FQNNGV. CDR3 size: 15 residues. The CDR3 DNA is TGTGCCAGCAGCAGAACTAGCGGGGTTCGGGAGACCCAGTACTTC. This gives the protein CASSRTSGVRETQYF. The full variable domain, in which reference TRBV11-2 and TRBJ2-5 provide the parts outside the CDR3, is EAGVAQSPRYKIIEKRQSVAFWCNPISGHATLYWYQQILGQGPKLLIQFQNNGVVDDSQLPKDRFSAERLKGVDSTLKIQPAKLEDSAVYLCASSRTSGVRETQYFGPGTRLLVL.

This rearrangement joins TRBV6-4 to TRBJ1-1, with D hard to call. Germline-derived CDR1 and CDR2 are MRHNA and SNTAGT. The V end lost 1 base, the J end lost 4 bases, and 7 bases lay between the germline ends. CDR3 length equals 13 residues. In DNA, the CDR3 is TGTGCCAGCAGTGACTTTACGGGCACTGAAGCTTTCTTT. As protein: CASSDFTGTEAFF.

The J gene is TRBJ2-5, the V gene TRBV5-1; weak D call: TRBD1 (6 bases). Trimming stripped 2 bases from V and 4 bases from J, with 9 bases between. Germline values: CDR1 SGHRS, CDR2 YFSETQ. The CDR3 totals 13 residues. As DNA, the CDR3 is TGCGCCAGCAGCTTTGCCAGGGGAGAGACCCAGTACTTC. Translation: CASSFARGETQYF. Drawing the rest from reference TRBV5-1 and TRBJ2-5, the complete variable domain is KAGVTQTPRYLIKTRGQQVTLSCSPISGHRSVSWYQQTPGQGLQFLFEYFSETQRNKGNFPGRFSGRQFSNSRSEMNVSTLELGDSALYLCASSFARGETQYFGPGTRLLVL.

The rearrangement links TRBV11-2 to TRBJ2-7; D is undetermined. V lost 2 bases, J lost 2 bases, and 13 bases lay in between. This CDR3 is built from 15 residues. Per the germline V gene, CDR1 is SGHAT and CDR2 is FQNNGV. CDR3 region: CASSLRPGGTYEQYF. CDR3 DNA sequence: TGTGCCAGCAGCTTACGGCCAGGTGGAACCTACGAGCAGTACTTC. Looking up the rest from reference TRBV11-2 and TRBJ2-7 gives the full variable domain: EAGVAQSPRYKIIEKRQSVAFWCNPISGHATLYWYQQILGQGPKLLIQFQNNGVVDDSQLPKDRFSAERLKGVDSTLKIQPAKLEDSAVYLCASSLRPGGTYEQYFGPGTRLTVT.

V is TRBV3-1 (or the pseudogene TRBV3-2) and J is TRBJ1-4; TRBD1 matches 9 bases. Trimming cost V 2 bases and J 5 bases; bases outside gene matches: 3. Germline V gene data show CDR1 as LGHDT and CDR2 as YNNKEL (reference sequence). The CDR3 covers 15 residues. The CDR3 nucleotides read TGTGCCAGCAGCCAAAAAACAGGGGGCAATGAAAAACTGTTTTTT. Protein: CASSQKTGGNEKLFF.

The rearrangement links TRBV9 to TRBJ2-7; 11 nucleotides agree with TRBD1. This CDR3 region has 16 residues. V dropped 4 bases and J dropped 2; count of bases not matched to a gene: 8. CDR1 SGDLS and CDR2 YYNGEE come from the germline V gene. Here the CDR3 reads CASSPSGTGGTYEQYF. The CDR3 nucleotides are TGTGCCAGCAGCCCTTCCGGGACAGGGGGTACCTACGAGCAGTACTTC. The entire variable domain, with the rest obtained from reference TRBV9 and TRBJ2-7, is as follows: DSGVTQTPKHLITATGQRVTLRCSPRSGDLSVYWYQQSLDQGLQFLIQYYNGEERAKGNILERFSAQQFPDLHSELNLSSLELGDSALYFCASSPSGTGGTYEQYFGPGTRLTVT.

The chain employs TRBV2 and TRBJ1-2; 8 bases agree with TRBD1. J lost 1 base, V lost 3 bases, and 13 bases had no gene match. From germline, CDR1 is SNHLY and CDR2 FYNNEI. This CDR3 has 18 residues. The CDR3 DNA is TGTGCCAGCAGTGAGAGGAGGACAGGGCCGGCCCTTAACTATGGCTACACCTTC. Residues: CASSERRTGPALNYGYTF.

The genes are TRBV6-6 and TRBJ1-4; D is unresolved. V was shortened by 0 bases and J by 8 bases, with 13 bases between the two germline ends. Looked up from germline, CDR1 is MNHNY and CDR2 is SVGAGI (reference sequence). The CDR3 runs 15 residues. CDR3 amino acids: CASSYSREGNEKLFF. The CDR3 DNA reads as TGTGCCAGCAGTTACTCTAGGGAGGGTAACGAAAAACTGTTTTTT.

This rearrangement joins TRBV3-1 (or the pseudogene TRBV3-2) to TRBJ1-1; 11 nucleotides agree with TRBD1. This CDR3 is built from 16 residues. From germline, CDR1 is LGHDT and CDR2 YNNKEL (reference sequence). The ends lost 6 bases at V and 0 bases at J; junction bases unmatched: 6. CDR3 region: CASSRWTGGMNTEAFF. CDR3 bases: TGTGCCAGCAGTAGGTGGACAGGGGGCATGAACACTGAAGCTTTCTTT.

This chain joins TRBV4-3 and TRBJ1-2; possibly TRBD1 for D (5 bases). Trimming removed 3 bases from V and 2 bases from J, with 16 bases in between. Germline V CDR1 and CDR2: LGHNA, YSLEER. CDR3 length: 16 amino acids. CDR3 bases: TGCGCCAGCAGCCATTCCTTGGGGGGAACAAACTATGGCTACACCTTC. This sequence encodes CASSHSLGGTNYGYTF.

The chain recombines TRBV5-8 with TRBJ2-7, with TRBD1 matching 10 bases. The CDR3 is made up of 15 amino acids. V lost 0 bases to trimming and J lost 6 bases; unmatched junction nucleotides: 6. Germline assignment: CDR1 SGHTS and CDR2 YDEGEE. The CDR3 is CASSLAAGQGFEQYF. CDR3 DNA: TGTGCCAGCAGCTTGGCCGCGGGACAGGGGTTCGAGCAGTACTTC.

The chain links TRBV4-2 to TRBJ1-5; possibly TRBD1 for D (5 bases). This CDR3 has 16 residues. Germline V gene data show CDR1 as LGHNA and CDR2 as YNFKEQ. V was shortened by 3 bases and J by 0 bases, with 12 bases between the two germline ends. In DNA form, the CDR3 reads TGTGCCAGCAGCCAGGGACTACTCGTTAGCAATCAGCCCCAGCATTTT. Protein: CASSQGLLVSNQPQHF.